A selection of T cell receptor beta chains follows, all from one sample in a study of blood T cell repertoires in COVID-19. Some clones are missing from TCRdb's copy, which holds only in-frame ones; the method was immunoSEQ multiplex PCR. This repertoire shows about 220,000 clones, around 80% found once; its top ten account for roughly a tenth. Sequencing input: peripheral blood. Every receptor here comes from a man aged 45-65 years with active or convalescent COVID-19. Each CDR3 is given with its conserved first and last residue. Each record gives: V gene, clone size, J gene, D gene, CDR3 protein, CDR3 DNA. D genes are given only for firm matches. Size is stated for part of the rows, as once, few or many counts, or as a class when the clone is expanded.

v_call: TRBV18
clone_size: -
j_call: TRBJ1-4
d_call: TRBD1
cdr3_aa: CASSPLSPTGVSATNEKLFF
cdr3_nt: TGTGCCAGCTCACCCTTATCCCCGACAGGGGTCTCCGCAACTAATGAAAAACTGTTTTTT

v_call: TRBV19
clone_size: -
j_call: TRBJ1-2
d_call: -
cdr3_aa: CASSTATYGYTF
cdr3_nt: TGTGCCAGTTCTACAGCTACCTATGGCTACACCTTC

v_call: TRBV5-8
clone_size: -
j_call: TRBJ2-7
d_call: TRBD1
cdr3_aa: CASSTQGARLYF
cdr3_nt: TGTGCCAGCAGCACCCAGGGGGCGCGTCTGTACTTC

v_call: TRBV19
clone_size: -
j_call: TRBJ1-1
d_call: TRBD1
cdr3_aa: CASSSSDRGNTEAFF
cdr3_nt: TGTGCCAGTAGTTCCTCGGACAGGGGGAACACTGAAGCTTTCTTT

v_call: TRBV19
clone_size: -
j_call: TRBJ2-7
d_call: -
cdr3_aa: CASSKRGGGYEQYF
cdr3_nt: TGTGCCAGTAGTAAGCGAGGGGGGGGCTACGAGCAGTACTTC

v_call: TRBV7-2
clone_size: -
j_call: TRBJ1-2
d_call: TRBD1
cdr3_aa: CASSPYGDRENGYTF
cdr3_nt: TGTGCCAGCAGCCCATACGGGGACAGGGAAAATGGCTACACCTTC

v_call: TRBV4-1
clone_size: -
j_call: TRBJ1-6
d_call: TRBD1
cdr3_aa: CASSPGTGGKGYNSPLHF
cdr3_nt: TGCGCCAGCAGCCCCGGGACAGGGGGGAAGGGGTATAATTCACCCCTCCACTTT

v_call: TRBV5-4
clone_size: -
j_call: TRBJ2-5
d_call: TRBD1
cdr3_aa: CASSVAGTGGETQYF
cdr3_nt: TGTGCCAGCAGCGTTGCCGGGACAGGGGGAGAGACCCAGTACTTC

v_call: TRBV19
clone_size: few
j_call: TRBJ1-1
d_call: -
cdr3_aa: CASSPQGLNTEAFF
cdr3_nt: TGTGCCAGTAGTCCCCAGGGTTTGAACACTGAAGCTTTCTTT

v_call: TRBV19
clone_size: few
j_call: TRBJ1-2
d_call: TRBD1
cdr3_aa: CASSIDYPGQGYDGYTF
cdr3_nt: TGTGCCAGTAGTATAGATTACCCGGGACAGGGGTACGATGGCTACACCTTC

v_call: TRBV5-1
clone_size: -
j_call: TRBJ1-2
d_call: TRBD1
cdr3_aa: CASSLTPGTDYGYTF
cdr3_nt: TGCGCCAGCAGCTTGACTCCCGGGACAGACTATGGCTACACCTTC

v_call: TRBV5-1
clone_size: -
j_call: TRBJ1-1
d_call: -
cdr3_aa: CASSFTHSMNTEAFF
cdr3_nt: TGCGCCAGCAGCTTTACCCACTCCATGAACACTGAAGCTTTCTTT

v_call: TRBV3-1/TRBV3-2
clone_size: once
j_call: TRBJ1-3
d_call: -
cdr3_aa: CASSPPRKGPGNTIYF
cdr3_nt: TGTGCCAGCAGCCCCCCGAGAAAGGGGCCTGGAAACACCATATATTTT

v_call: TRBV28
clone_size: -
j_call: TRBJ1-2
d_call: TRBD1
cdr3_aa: CASSRQGGSYGYTF
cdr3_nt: TGTGCCAGCAGCCGACAGGGGGGATCCTATGGCTACACCTTC

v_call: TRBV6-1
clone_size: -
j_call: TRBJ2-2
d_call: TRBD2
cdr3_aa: CASSWTSSNTGELFF
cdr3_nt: TGTGCCAGCAGTTGGACTAGTTCTAACACCGGGGAGCTGTTTTTT

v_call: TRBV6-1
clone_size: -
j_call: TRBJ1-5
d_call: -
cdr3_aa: CASSEWAGSNQPQHF
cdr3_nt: TGTGCCAGCAGTGAATGGGCAGGTTCCAATCAGCCCCAGCATTTT

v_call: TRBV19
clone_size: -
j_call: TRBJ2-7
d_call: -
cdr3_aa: CASSSGIAYEQYF
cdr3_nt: TGTGCCAGTAGTTCCGGGATTGCTTACGAGCAGTACTTC

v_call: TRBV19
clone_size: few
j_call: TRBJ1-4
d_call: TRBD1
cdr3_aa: CASTGQGNEKLFF
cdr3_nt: TGTGCCAGTACGGGACAGGGGAACGAAAAACTGTTTTTT

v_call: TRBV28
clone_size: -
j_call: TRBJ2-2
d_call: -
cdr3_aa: CASSFPGSLDNTGELFF
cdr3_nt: TGTGCCAGCAGTTTCCCAGGTAGTCTGGATAACACCGGGGAGCTGTTTTTT

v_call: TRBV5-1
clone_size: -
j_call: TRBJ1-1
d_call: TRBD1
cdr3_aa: CASSLEGAPTEAFF
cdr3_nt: TGCGCCAGCAGCTTGGAGGGGGCGCCCACTGAAGCTTTCTTT

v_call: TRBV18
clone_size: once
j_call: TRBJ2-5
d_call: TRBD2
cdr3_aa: CASSRGLAGAETQYF
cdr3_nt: TGTGCCAGCTCACGAGGACTAGCGGGAGCAGAGACCCAGTACTTC

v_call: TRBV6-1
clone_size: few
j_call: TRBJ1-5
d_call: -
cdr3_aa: CASSEGQFNQPQHF
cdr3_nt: TGTGCCAGCAGCGAAGGACAGTTTAATCAGCCCCAGCATTTT

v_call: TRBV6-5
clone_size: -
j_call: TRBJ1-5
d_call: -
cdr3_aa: CASRAGGQPQHF
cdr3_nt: TGTGCCAGCAGGGCGGGGGGCCAGCCCCAGCATTTT

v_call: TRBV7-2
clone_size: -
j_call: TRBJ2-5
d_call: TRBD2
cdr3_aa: CASSSGLAGVETQYF
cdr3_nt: TGTGCCAGCAGCTCGGGACTAGCGGGGGTCGAGACCCAGTACTTC

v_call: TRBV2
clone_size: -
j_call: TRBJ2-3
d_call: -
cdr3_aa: CATREPSDTQYF
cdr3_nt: TGTGCCACCCGAGAACCTAGTGATACGCAGTATTTT